This T cell receptor (beta chain) appears in the sequencing data of a study of long-term antiretroviral therapy in people with HIV. Study results and limitations: Across all time points, the repertoire was dominated by clones that expanded before ART.

This CDR3 has 14 amino acids. Trimming stripped 4 bases from V and 10 bases from J, with 19 bases between. Germline lookup yields CDR1 LGHNA and CDR2 YSLEER. They ran version v3.0 of the immunoSEQ assay at survey level. TCRdb's copy holds only in-frame clones and misses some; the assay was immunoSEQ multiplex PCR. In the table there are some 29,000 clones, approximately 78% of which are singletons. With regard to this clone: The antigen is undetermined.

The sequence was collected from a man younger than 30 with HIV. The material was unsorted PBMCs, obtained 1.5 years before starting antiretroviral therapy. The chain carries TRBV4-3 and TRBJ1-1; possibly TRBD1 for D (6 bases). CDR3 loop: CASSLRSEGGRAFF. The CDR3 bases are TGCGCCAGCAGCCTCCGGTCTGAAGGGGGACGAGCTTTCTTT.